This entry is about one T cell receptor (beta chain). This receptor's antigen is unknown. Nothing much larger sits one base from this clone, and base qualities are not available. CDR1 SGHAT and CDR2 FQNNGV are derived from the germline V gene. The CDR3 starts with the cysteine, ends with the phenylalanine, and has 15 residues. The only DNA kept is the CDR3, 45 bases in frame from the first base. Cut back by 0 bases and 1 base, the V and J ends lie 10 bases apart. This entry comes from a study of Ad26.COV2.S vaccination and SARS-CoV-2 variants (dated by TCRdb to the early 2020s). With respect to the entire study: TCRbeta repertoire sequencing served as the tool for gauging how specific and how broad the SARS-CoV-2-reactive T cell receptors were following Ad26.COV2.S vaccination. A total of 32 samples were included in the TCR-sequenced set, comprising roughly 19 Ad26.COV2.S vaccine recipients, 5 placebo recipients and 8 SARS-CoV-2 convalescent individuals. Paper-wide results and their limitations: Substantial breadth of spike-specific CD8+ and CD4+ T cell responses was reported after vaccination. Spike-specific TCR breadth was higher in Ad26.COV2.S recipients than in placebo recipients (P = 0.0014). Non-spike TCR breadth was comparable between vaccine and placebo recipients, consistent with the vaccine containing only spike. It was noted by the authors that total T cell responses may have been underestimated by the TCR breadth and depth analyses.

The immunoSEQ Assay was the method used to sequence TCRbeta CDR3 regions. After extraction, genomic DNA underwent amplification by bias-controlled multiplex PCR, followed by high-throughput sequencing. The original methods were these. To quantify the absolute abundance of every unique TCRbeta CDR3 region, sequences were collapsed and filtered. T cell fraction was estimated by normalizing TCRbeta template counts to usable DNA, with usable DNA measured through amplification of reference genes found in all nucleated cells. Repertoire TCRs were annotated as SARS-CoV-2-specific when V gene, CDR3 amino acid sequence and J gene were exactly matched to a known reactive TCR set. MIRA supplied the reference SARS-CoV-2 TCR set, which was filtered for enrichment in COVID-19-positive ImmuneCODE repertoires so that public or cross-reactive TCRs were removed. Using the MIRA antigens, annotated TCRs were further analysed by specific ORF or by position within an ORF. Breadth was defined as annotated unique rearrangements over total unique productive rearrangements; depth was the summed frequency of those rearrangements. Two-sided Wilcoxon rank-sum tests were used to compare TCR breadth between groups. TCRdb's version of the immuneACCESS table is confined to in-frame rearrangements and falls short of the full clone set. An unresolved V gene accounts for under half of the shortfall where checked; the remainder is of unknown origin. V and J calls and clone size are given by that table; D and trimming were obtained from the DNA. Present in this sample are nearly 95,000 clones, less than 85% of which were seen just once. The biggest ten clones account for roughly 15% of the sample.

What this sample's time point label stands for: individuals recovered from natural SARS-CoV-2 infection. The specimen was peripheral blood, collected after recovery from COVID-19. This clonotype was obtained from a human donor who had recovered from COVID-19. The receptor chain draws on TRBV11-2 and TRBJ2-7; TRBD1 is a possible D gene, resting on 5 matching bases. The CDR3 reads as follows: CASSLDSQGSYEQYF. The sequenced DNA: TGTGCCAGCAGCTTAGATTCCCAGGGTTCCTACGAGCAGTACTTC.